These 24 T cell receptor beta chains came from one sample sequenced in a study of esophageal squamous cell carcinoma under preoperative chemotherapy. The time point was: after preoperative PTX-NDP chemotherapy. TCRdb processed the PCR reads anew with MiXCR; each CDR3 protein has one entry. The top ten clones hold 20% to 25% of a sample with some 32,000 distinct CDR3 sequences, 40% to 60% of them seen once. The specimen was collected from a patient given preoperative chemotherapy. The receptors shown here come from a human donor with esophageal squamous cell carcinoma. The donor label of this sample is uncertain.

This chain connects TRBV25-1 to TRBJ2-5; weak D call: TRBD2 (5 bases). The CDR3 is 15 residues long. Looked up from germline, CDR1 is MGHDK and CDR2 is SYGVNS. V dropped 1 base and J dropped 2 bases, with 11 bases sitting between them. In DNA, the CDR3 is TGTGCCAGCAGTGAATCGGGGTTTGGGCAAGAGACCCAGTACTTC. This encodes CASSESGFGQETQYF.

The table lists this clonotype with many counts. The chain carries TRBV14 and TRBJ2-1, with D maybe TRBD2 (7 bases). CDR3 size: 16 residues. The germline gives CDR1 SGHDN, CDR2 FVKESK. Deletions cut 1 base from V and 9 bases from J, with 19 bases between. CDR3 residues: CASSQVVAGAHGEQFF. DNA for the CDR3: TGTGCCAGCAGCCAAGTCGTGGCGGGGGCCCACGGTGAGCAGTTCTTC.

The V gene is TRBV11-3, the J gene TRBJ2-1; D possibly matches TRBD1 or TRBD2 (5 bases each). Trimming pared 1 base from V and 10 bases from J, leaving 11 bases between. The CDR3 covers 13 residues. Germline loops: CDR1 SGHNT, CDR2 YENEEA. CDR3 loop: CASSLGGSREQFF. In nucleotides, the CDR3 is TGTGCCAGCAGCTTAGGGGGGAGCCGAGAGCAGTTCTTC.

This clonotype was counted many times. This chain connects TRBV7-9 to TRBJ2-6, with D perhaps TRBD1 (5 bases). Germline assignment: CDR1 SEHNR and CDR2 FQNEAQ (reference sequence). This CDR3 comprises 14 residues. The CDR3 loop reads CAPDISSGANVLTF. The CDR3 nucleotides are TGTGCTCCGGACATTAGTTCTGGGGCCAACGTCCTGACTTTC.

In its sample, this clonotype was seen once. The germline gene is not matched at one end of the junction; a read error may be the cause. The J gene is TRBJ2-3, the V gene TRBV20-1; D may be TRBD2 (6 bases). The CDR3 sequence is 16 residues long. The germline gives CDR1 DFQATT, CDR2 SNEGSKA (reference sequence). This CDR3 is CSGRDHGTGAKDTQYF. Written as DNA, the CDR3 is TGCAGTGGTCGAGATCACGGGACGGGAGCCAAAGACACGCAGTATTTC.

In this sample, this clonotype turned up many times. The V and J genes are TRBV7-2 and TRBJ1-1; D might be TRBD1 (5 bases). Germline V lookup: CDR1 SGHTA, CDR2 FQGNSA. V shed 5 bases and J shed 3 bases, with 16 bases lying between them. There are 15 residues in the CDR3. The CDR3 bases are TGTGCCAGCAGCCCAACCCCGGGACCGCACACTGAAGCTTTCTTT. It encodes CASSPTPGPHTEAFF.

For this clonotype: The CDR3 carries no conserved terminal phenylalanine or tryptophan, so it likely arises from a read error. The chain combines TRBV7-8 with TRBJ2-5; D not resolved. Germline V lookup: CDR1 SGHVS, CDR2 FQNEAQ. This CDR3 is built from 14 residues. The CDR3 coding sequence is TGTGCCAGCAGCCGACCTCTGGGCCAAGCGACCCAGTACTCC. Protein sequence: CASSRPLGQATQYS.

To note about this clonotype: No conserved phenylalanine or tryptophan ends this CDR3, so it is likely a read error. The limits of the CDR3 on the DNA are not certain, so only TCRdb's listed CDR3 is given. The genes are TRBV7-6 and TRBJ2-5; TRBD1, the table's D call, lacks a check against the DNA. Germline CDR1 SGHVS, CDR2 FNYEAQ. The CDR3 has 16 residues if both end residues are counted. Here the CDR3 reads CASSLVPDRGQESQLL.

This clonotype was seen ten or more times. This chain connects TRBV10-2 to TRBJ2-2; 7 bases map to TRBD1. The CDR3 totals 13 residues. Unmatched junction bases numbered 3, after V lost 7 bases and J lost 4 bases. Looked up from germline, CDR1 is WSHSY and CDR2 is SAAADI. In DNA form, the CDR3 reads TGCGCCAGCATACAGGGGAGCACCGGGGAGCTGTTTTTT. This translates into CASIQGSTGELFF.

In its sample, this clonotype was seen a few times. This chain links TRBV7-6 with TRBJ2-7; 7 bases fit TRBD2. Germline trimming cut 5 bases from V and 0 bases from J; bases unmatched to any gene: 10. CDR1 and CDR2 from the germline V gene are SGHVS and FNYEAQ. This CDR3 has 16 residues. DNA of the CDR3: TGTGCCAGCAGCCCCATAACGACTAGCATCTCCTACGAGCAGTACTTC. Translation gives CASSPITTSISYEQYF.

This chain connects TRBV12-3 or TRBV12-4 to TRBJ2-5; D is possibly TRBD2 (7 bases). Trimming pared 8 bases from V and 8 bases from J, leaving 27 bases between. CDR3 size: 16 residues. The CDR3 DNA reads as TGTGCCAGCGGGAGTACTAGGGGGGGGGCCCCAGATACCCAGTACTTC. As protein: CASGSTRGGAPDTQYF.

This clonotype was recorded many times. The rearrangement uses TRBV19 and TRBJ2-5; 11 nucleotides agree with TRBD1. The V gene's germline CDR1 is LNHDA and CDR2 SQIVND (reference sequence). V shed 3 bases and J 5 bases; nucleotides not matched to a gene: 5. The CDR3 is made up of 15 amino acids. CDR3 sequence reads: CASSMGQGVRETQYF. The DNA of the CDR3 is TGTGCCAGTAGTATGGGACAGGGGGTTCGGGAGACCCAGTACTTC.

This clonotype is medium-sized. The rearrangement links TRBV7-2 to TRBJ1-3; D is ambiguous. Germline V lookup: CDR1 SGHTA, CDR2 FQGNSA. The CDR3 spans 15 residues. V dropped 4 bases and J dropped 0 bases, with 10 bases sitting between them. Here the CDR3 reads CASSWGGSSGNTIYF. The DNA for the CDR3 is TGTGCCAGCAGCTGGGGTGGGAGCTCTGGAAACACCATATATTTT.

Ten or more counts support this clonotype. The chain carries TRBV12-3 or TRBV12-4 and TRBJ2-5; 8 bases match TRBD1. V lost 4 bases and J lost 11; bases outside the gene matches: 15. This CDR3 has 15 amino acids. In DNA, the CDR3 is TGTGCCAGCAGTTCGAGACAGGGGCAAGGTAGGGAGCAGTACTTC. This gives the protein CASSSRQGQGREQYF.

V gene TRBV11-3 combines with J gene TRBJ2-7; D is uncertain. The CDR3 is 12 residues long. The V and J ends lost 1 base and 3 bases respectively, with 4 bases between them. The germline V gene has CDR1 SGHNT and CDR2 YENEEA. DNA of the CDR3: TGTGCCAGCAGCTTAGTGGACTACGAGCAGTACTTC. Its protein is CASSLVDYEQYF.

The CDR3 coding sequence is TGTGCCAGCGGGGTGTCGAGGGGGCCTGGCCAAGAGACCCAGTACTTC. Amino acids: CASGVSRGPGQETQYF. The genes are TRBV6-1 and TRBJ2-5, with 7 bases identical to TRBD1. Trimming took 8 bases from V and 1 from J; bases not matched to a gene: 13. Germline CDR1 MNHNS, CDR2 SASEGT. CDR3 length equals 16 residues.

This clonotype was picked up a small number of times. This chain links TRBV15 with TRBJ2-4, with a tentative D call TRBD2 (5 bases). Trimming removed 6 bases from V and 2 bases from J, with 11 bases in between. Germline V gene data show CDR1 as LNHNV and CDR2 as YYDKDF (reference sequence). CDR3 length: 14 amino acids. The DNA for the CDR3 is TGTGCCACCAGTGAGGGAAGGACCAAAAACATTCAGTACTTC. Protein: CATSEGRTKNIQYF.

This CDR3 reads CASSIRGRVGEQYF. The CDR3 DNA is TGTGCCAGCAGCATTAGGGGGCGAGTAGGCGAGCAGTACTTC. J is TRBJ2-7 and V is TRBV7-2; 7 bases are a match to TRBD1. Trimming removed 5 bases from V and 6 bases from J; junction bases left unmatched: 10. There are 14 residues in the CDR3. Germline V gives CDR1 SGHTA, CDR2 FQGNSA.

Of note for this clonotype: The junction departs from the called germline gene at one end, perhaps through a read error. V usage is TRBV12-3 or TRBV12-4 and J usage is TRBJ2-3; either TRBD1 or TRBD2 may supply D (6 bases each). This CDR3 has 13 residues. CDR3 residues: CASKNGGTNIQYF. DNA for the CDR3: TGTGCCAGCAAAAACGGAGGGACAAACATTCAGTATTTC.

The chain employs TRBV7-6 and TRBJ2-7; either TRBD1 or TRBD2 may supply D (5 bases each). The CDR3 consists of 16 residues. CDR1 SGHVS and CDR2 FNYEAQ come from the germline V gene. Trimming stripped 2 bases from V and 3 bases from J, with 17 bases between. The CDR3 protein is CASSLLSAGTNYEQYF. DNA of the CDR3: TGTGCCAGCAGCTTACTTAGCGCAGGGACGAACTACGAGCAGTACTTC.

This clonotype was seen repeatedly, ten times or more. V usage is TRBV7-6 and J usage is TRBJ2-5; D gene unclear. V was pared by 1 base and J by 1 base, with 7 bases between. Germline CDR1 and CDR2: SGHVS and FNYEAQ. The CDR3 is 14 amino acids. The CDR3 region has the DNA TGTGCCAGCAGCTTAGTTCAAGGCCAAGAGACCCAGTACTTC. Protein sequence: CASSLVQGQETQYF.

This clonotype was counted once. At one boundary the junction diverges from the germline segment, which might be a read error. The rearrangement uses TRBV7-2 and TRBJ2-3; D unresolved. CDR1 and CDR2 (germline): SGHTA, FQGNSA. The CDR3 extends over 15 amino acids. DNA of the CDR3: TGTGCCAGCAGATTCGCGGTGTCGAACACAGATGCGCAGTATTTT. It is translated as CASRFAVSNTDAQYF.

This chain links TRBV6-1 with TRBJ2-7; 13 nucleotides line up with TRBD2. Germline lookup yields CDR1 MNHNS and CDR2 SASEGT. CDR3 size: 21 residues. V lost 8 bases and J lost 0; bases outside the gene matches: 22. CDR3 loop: CASPYRGEGLGLAGASYEQYF. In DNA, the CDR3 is TGTGCCAGCCCATATAGGGGTGAGGGGTTAGGACTAGCGGGAGCCTCCTACGAGCAGTACTTC.

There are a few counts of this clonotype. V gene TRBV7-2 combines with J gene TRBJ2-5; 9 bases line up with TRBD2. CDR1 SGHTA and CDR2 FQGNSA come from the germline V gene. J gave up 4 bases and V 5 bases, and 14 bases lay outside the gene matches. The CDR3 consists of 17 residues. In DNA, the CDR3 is TGTGCCAGCAGCGAGGGGACTGGGGGCGGGGGGGCAGAGACCCAGTACTTC. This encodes CASSEGTGGGGAETQYF.